The 6 T cell receptor beta chains below all came from one sample that was sequenced in a study of tumor and adjacent non-tumor tissue in lung cancer. Three rounds of nested PCR, following a modified ARM-PCR protocol, produced the TCRbeta library. MiXCR, applied by TCRdb to the multiplex PCR reads, yields one record per CDR3 protein. The table lists more than 120,000 distinct CDR3 sequences, around 60% of them singletons. The template was RNA from unsorted bulk tissue. The specimen sequenced was lung tumor tissue. The receptors were sampled from a man in his sixties with small cell lung cancer.

This clonotype was seen a single time. The chain has TRBV29-1 and TRBJ2-3, with D uncertain. Germline V gives CDR1 SQVTM, CDR2 ANQGSEA. V lost 3 bases, J lost 6 bases, and 4 bases lay in between. The CDR3 extends over 10 amino acids. Here the CDR3 DNA reads TGCAGCGTTGAGATGGATACGCAGTATTTT. This translates into CSVEMDTQYF.

The chain combines TRBV20-1 with TRBJ1-1; maybe TRBD1 (5 bases). Germline CDR1 and CDR2: DFQATT and SNEGSKA (reference sequence). The CDR3 totals 15 residues. The V end lost 6 bases, the J end lost 6 bases, and 23 bases lay between the germline ends. This chain's CDR3 is CSATPQVRISAEAFF. The CDR3 DNA reads as TGCAGTGCCACACCACAGGTCCGGATCTCGGCTGAAGCTTTCTTT.

With regard to this clonotype: Sequence at one end of the junction differs from germline and may be a read error. The chain couples TRBV11-1 to TRBJ2-1, with unresolved D. CDR1 is SGHAT, CDR2 FQDESV, per germline (reference sequence). This CDR3 is 15 amino acids long. This chain's CDR3 is CTSSLVPASYNEQFF. CDR3 coding DNA: TGTACCAGCAGCTTAGTCCCGGCATCCTACAATGAGCAGTTCTTC.

The chain is built from TRBV19 and TRBJ1-1; D remains unclear. The CDR3 covers 14 residues. Germline loops: CDR1 LNHDA, CDR2 SQIVND (reference sequence). Trimming stripped 8 bases from V and 0 bases from J, with 13 bases between. The DNA for the CDR3 is TGTGCCAGTCGTGCTAACAGAATGAACACTGAAGCTTTCTTT. Its translation is CASRANRMNTEAFF.

A note on this clonotype: A much larger clone is a single base away; this may be a read error. CDR3 nucleotides: TGCAGTGTTAGAGATGGACTAGCGGGAGGGCCATTAGAGACCCAGTACTTC. Encoded protein: CSVRDGLAGGPLETQYF. The chain is built from TRBV20-1 and TRBJ2-5; 15 bases agree with TRBD2. The length of the CDR3 is 17 residues. Germline V gene sequence: CDR1 DFQATT, CDR2 SNEGSKA (reference sequence).

This clonotype showed up just a few times. A clone one base away is much larger, so this may be a read error. This chain links TRBV4-1 with TRBJ2-1, with 12 bases that match TRBD2. CDR3 size: 16 residues. The germline V gene has CDR1 MGHRA and CDR2 YSYEKL. The CDR3 DNA is TGCGCCAGCAGCCGCGGACTAGCGGGGATTGTCCATGAGCAGTTATTC. Translated: CASSRGLAGIVHEQLF.